This T cell receptor beta chain was profiled in a study of OX40 agonist ivuxolimab in advanced cancers. Broadly, across the study: The costimulatory receptor OX40 (CD134) was targeted by ivuxolimab, a fully human IgG2 agonistic monoclonal antibody. Intravenous ivuxolimab was administered to patients every 2 weeks at six dose levels: 0.01, 0.1, 0.3, 1.5, 3 and 10 mg/kg. Among the 52 dose-escalation patients, approximately 20 had hepatocellular carcinoma, approximately 15 melanoma, 9 renal cell carcinoma and 9 head and neck cancer. A male proportion of around 83% and a mean age of approximately 60 years, ranging from roughly 20 to 80, were recorded for the dose-escalation cohort. Patients were allowed to have had prior anti-PD-1, anti-PD-L1 or anti-CTLA-4 therapy, and approximately 40% of the dose-escalation patients had previously received checkpoint inhibitors. Partial responses were achieved by three dose-escalation patients, of whom one had hepatocellular carcinoma and two had cutaneous melanoma. Peripheral TCRbeta sequencing was intended to test whether TCR sequence diversity was altered and clonal T-cell expansion was caused by ivuxolimab. The monotherapy dose-escalation portion (N ≈ 50 patients) of the phase I ivuxolimab trial is reported in the paper. Summary of the overall study and its limitations: At doses of 0.1 to 3.0 mg/kg, clonal expansion of both CD4+ and CD8+ blood T cells was observed from baseline to week 6. In the 0.1-3.0 mg/kg groups, partial responders were among the patients with the lowest normalized peripheral clonal expansion, particularly in CD8+ T cells. Low levels of normalized T-cell clonal expansion were also seen in some patients who did not respond. After ivuxolimab, expanded clones were on average more numerous among CD8+ T cells than among CD4+ T cells. The antigen specificity of the clonally expanded peripheral T cells was not determined.

The trial excluded patients who had a history of autoimmune disease or were on systemic immunosuppression. In every dose cohort, peripheral blood was drawn for TCR sequencing at baseline, cycle 4 day 1, and cycle 7 day 1. Samples came from an open-label, multicenter, first-in-human phase I dose-escalation trial of ivuxolimab. Adults with locally advanced or metastatic melanoma, renal cell, hepatocellular, or head and neck squamous cell carcinoma were enrolled in the trial. Before TCR sequencing, CD4+ T cells and CD8+ T cells were sorted from peripheral blood as separate populations. A note on this clone: Its recognized antigen is unknown. No much larger clone is present one base from it, and per-base qualities are unavailable.

To sequence the TCRbeta CDR3 region, genomic DNA was isolated from the sorted cells. The immunoSEQ Assay was used to sequence the TCRbeta CDR3 regions. Sourced from immuneACCESS, this table was stored by TCRdb with only in-frame sequences that have V and J called. A share of the clones is absent; for the studies checked, an unresolved V gene accounts for under half, and the remainder has no known explanation. The sample records about 73,000 clones, roughly 90% of which are singletons. Of the sample, 8% to 10% falls within the top ten clones. CDR1 MNHEY and CDR2 SVGAGI are derived from the germline V gene. V and J are trimmed by 4 bases and 4 bases, and the gene matches miss 8 bases of the junction. The CDR3 covers 15 residues, taking in both the cysteine and the phenylalanine. Only the CDR3 part of the read is kept: 45 bases, read in frame from the first base.

Recombination joined TRBV6-5 with TRBJ2-3, and TRBD2 aligns with 7 junction nucleotides. The clonotype originates from an adult with an advanced solid tumor such as melanoma, head and neck, liver or kidney cancer. Sample: CD4+ or CD8+ T cells sorted from blood, taken in a trial of the OX40 agonist ivuxolimab. The sequenced DNA is TGTGCCAGCAGTTTTTGGACTAGTGGTGCAGATACGCAGTATTTT. Its protein product is CASSFWTSGADTQYF.